This T cell receptor beta chain appears in the sequencing data of a study of blood T cells in healthy people across ages. General observations from the study: More naive CD4+ cells and higher diversity were found in long-lived than in aged donors.

In regard to this clonotype: Its antigen is still unknown.

The V end lost 0 bases, the J end lost 5 bases, and 14 bases lay between the germline ends. CDR1 SGHKS and CDR2 YYEKEE come from the germline V gene (reference sequence). The length of the CDR3 is 15 residues. A second roughly 7 to 11 cycle PCR used barcoded and J-beta primers. TCRdb processed the 5' RACE reads anew with MiXCR; each CDR3 protein has one entry. The sample lists 750,000 to 1,000,000 distinct CDR3 sequences; roughly 29% were seen once. The sample was also reused in another study, on T cells of mothers and their children.

The material sequenced was blood. This sequence joins TRBV5-5 and TRBJ1-2; D is perhaps TRBD1 (5 bases). The sequence came from a woman in her forties in good health. The DNA for the CDR3 is TGTGCCAGCAGCTTGGGGGGACTAGAGATATATGGCTACACCTTC. Its protein product is CASSLGGLEIYGYTF.